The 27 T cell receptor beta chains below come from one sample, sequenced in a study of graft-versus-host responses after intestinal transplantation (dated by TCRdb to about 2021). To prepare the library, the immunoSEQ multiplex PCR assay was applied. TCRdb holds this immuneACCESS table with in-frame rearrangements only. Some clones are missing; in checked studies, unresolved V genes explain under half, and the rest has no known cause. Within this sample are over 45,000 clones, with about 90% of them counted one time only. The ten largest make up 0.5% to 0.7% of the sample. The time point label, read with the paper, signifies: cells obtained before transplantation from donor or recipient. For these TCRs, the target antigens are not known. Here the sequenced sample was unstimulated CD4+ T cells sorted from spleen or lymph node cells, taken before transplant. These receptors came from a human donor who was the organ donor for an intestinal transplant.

CDR3 coding DNA: TGTGCCAGCAGTTACGTGGCGGGAGGCTACAATGAGCAGTTCTTC. It codes for CASSYVAGGYNEQFF. V is TRBV6-5 and J is TRBJ2-1, with TRBD2 matching over 8 bases. J was trimmed by 3 bases and V by 2 bases; bases with no gene match: 3. CDR3 length equals 15 residues. The V gene's germline CDR1 is MNHEY and CDR2 SVGAGI.

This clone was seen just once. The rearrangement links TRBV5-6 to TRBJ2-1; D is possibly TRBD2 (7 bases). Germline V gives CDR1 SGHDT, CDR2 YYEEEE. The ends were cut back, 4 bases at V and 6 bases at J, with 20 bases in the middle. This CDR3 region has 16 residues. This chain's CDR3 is CASSPRGGARSNEQFF. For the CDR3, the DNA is TGTGCCAGCAGCCCAAGGGGGGGGGCAAGGAGCAATGAGCAGTTCTTC. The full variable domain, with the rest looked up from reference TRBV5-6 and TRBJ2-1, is DAGVTQSPTHLIKTRGQQVTLRCSPKSGHDTVSWYQQALGQGPQFIFQYYEEEERQRGNFPDRFSGHQFPNYSSELNVNALLLGDSALYLCASSPRGGARSNEQFFGPGTRLTVL.

DNA of the CDR3: TGTGCCACCAGCAGAGAGCAGGGTGTCGGCTATGGCTACACCTTC. Its translation: CATSREQGVGYGYTF. The gene calls are TRBV15 and TRBJ1-2; D might be TRBD1 (5 bases). Germline V gives CDR1 LNHNV, CDR2 YYDKDF (reference sequence). The CDR3 has 15 amino acids. Trimming left V 0 bases short and J 4 bases short, with 12 bases between.

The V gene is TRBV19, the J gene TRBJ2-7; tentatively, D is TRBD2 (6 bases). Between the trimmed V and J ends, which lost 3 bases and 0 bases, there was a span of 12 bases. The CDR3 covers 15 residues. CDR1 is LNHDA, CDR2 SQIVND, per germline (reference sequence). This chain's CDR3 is CASSIVAASSYEQYF. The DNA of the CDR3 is TGTGCCAGTAGTATCGTAGCGGCGAGCTCCTACGAGCAGTACTTC.

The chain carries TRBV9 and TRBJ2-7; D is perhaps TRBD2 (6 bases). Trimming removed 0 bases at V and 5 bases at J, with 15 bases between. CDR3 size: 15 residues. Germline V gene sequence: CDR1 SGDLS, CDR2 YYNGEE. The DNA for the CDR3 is TGTGCCAGCAGCGTAGCTGTCGGGGGAGCCAACGAGCAGTACTTC. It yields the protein CASSVAVGGANEQYF.

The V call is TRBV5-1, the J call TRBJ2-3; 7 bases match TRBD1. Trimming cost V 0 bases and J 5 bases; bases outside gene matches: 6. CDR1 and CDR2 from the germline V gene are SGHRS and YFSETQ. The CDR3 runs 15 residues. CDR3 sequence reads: CASSLARGRGDTQYF. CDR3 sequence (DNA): TGCGCCAGCAGCTTGGCCAGGGGGAGAGGAGATACGCAGTATTTT.

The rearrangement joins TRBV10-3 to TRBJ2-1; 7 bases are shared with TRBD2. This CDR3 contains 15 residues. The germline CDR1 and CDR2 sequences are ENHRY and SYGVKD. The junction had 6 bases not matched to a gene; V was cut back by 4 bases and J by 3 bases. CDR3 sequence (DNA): TGTGCCATCAGTGGCCCTAGCGGAAACTACAATGAGCAGTTCTTC. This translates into CAISGPSGNYNEQFF.

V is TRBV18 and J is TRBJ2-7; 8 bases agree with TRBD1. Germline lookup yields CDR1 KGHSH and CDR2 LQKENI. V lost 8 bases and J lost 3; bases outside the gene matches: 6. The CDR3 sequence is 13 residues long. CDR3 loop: CASTGQGHYEQYF. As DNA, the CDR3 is TGTGCCAGCACCGGACAGGGCCACTACGAGCAGTACTTC.

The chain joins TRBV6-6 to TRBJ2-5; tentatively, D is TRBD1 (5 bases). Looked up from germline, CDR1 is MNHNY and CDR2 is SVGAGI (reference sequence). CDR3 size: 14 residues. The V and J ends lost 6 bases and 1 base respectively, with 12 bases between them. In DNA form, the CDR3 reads TGTGCCAGCAGACCCAGGGTCCTCCAAGAGACCCAGTACTTC. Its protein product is CASRPRVLQETQYF.

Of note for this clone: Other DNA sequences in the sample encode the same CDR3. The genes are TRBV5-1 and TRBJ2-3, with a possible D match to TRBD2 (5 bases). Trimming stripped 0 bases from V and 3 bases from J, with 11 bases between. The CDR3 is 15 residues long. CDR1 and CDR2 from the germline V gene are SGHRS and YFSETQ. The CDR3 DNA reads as TGCGCCAGCAGCTTGGCGGGGAAACAGACAGATACGCAGTATTTT. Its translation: CASSLAGKQTDTQYF.

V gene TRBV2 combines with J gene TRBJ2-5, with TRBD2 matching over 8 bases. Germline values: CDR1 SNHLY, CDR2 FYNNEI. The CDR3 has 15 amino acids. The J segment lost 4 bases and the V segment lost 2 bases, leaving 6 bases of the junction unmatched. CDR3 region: CASSEIAGRAETQYF. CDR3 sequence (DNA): TGTGCCAGCAGTGAAATAGCGGGACGGGCAGAGACCCAGTACTTC.

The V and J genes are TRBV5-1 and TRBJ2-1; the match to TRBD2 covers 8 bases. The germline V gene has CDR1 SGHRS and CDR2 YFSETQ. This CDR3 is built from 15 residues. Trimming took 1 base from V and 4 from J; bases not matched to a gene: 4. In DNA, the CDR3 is TGCGCCAGCAGCTTGAGCGGGGGCTGGTACAATGAGCAGTTCTTC. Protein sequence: CASSLSGGWYNEQFF.

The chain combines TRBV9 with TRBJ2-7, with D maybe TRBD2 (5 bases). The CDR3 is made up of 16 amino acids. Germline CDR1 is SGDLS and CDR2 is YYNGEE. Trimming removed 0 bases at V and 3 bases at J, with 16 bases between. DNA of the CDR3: TGTGCCAGCAGCGTAGGTCGAGGGCCCAACCTCTACGAGCAGTACTTC. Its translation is CASSVGRGPNLYEQYF.

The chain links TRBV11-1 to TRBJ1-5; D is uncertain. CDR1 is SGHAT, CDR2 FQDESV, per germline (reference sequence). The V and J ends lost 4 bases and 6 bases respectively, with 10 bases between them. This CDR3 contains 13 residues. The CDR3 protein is CASSSEGGQPQHF. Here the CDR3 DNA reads TGTGCCAGCAGCTCCGAGGGCGGTCAGCCCCAGCATTTT. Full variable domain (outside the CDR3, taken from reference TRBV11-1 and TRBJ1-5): EAEVAQSPRYKITEKSQAVAFWCDPISGHATLYWYRQILGQGPELLVQFQDESVVDDSQLPKDRFSAERLKGVDSTLKIQPAELGDSAMYLCASSSEGGQPQHFGDGTRLSIL.

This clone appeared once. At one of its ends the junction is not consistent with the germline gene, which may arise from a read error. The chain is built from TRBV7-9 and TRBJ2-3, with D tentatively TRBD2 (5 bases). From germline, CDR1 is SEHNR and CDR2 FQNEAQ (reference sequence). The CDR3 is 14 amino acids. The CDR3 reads CASSLAQNTDTQYF. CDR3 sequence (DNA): TGTGCCAGCAGCCTAGCCCAGAACACAGATACGCAGTATTTT.

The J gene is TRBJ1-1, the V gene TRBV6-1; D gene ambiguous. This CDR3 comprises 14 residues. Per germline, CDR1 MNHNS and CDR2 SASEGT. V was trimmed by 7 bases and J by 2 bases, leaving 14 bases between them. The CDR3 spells CASTQRSRNTEAFF. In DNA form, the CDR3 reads TGTGCCAGCACCCAGAGGTCCAGAAACACTGAAGCTTTCTTT.

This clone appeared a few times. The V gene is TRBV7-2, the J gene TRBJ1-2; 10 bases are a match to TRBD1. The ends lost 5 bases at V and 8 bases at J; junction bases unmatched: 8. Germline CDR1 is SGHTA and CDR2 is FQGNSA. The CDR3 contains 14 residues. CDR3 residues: CASSLTGGAGGYTF. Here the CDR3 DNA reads TGTGCCAGCAGCCTGACAGGGGGCGCGGGGGGCTACACCTTC. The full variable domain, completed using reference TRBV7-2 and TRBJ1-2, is GAGVSQSPSNKVTEKGKDVELRCDPISGHTALYWYRQSLGQGLEFLIYFQGNSAPDKSGLPSDRFSAERTGGSVSTLTIQRTQQEDSAVYLCASSLTGGAGGYTFGSGTRLTVV.

The CDR3 reads CASRPSQGGYNEQFF. Written as DNA, the CDR3 is TGCGCCAGCAGACCGAGTCAAGGAGGGTACAATGAGCAGTTCTTC. The rearrangement joins TRBV5-1 to TRBJ2-1; D is possibly TRBD2 (6 bases). V lost 5 bases to trimming and J lost 4 bases, with 16 bases between them. The germline CDR1 and CDR2 sequences are SGHRS and YFSETQ. The length of the CDR3 is 15 residues.

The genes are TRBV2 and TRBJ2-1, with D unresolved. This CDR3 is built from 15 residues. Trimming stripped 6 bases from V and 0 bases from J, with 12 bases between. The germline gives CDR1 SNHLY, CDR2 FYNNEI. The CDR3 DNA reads TGTGCCAGCAGCGCGCAAGCAACCTCCTACAATGAGCAGTTCTTC. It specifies CASSAQATSYNEQFF.

The CDR3 coding sequence is TGTGCCAGCAGCTTAGGGTTTGGGGACAGGGGACACCCCTACGAGCAGTACTTC. Translated, it gives CASSLGFGDRGHPYEQYF. The chain combines TRBV11-2 with TRBJ2-7; 10 bases agree with TRBD1. Looked up from germline, CDR1 is SGHAT and CDR2 is FQNNGV. With 1 base clipped from V and 2 bases from J, the junction kept 11 bases outside the gene matches. The CDR3 sequence is 18 residues long.

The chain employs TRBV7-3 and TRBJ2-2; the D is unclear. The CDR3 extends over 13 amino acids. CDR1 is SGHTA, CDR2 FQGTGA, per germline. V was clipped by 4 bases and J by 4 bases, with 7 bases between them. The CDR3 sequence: CASSSYFTGELFF. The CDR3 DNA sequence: TGTGCCAGCAGCTCATACTTCACCGGGGAGCTGTTTTTT. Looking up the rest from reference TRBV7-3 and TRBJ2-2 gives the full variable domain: GAGVSQTPSNKVTEKGKYVELRCDPISGHTALYWYRQSLGQGPEFLIYFQGTGAADDSGLPNDRFFAVRPEGSVSTLKIQRTERGDSAVYLCASSSYFTGELFFGEGSRLTVL.

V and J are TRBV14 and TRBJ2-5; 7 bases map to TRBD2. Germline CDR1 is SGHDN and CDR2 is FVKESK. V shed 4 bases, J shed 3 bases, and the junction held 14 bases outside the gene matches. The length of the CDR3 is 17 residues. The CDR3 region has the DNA TGTGCCAGCAGCCCCCGCGGGGGACGGACCCGAAAAGAGACCCAGTACTTC. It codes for CASSPRGGRTRKETQYF.

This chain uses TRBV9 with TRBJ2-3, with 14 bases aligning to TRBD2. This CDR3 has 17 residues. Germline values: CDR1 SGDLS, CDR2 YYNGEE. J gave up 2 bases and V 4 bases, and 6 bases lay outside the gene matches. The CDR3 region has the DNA TGTGCCAGCAGCCCCCAGACTAGCGGGGGGGTCACAGATACGCAGTATTTT. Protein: CASSPQTSGGVTDTQYF.

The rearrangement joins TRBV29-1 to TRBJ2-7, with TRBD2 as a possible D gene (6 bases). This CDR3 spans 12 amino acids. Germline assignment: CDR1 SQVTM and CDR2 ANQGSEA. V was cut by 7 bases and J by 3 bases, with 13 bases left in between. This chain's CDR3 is CSAGDFVYEQYF. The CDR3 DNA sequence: TGCAGCGCGGGGGACTTTGTCTACGAGCAGTACTTC.

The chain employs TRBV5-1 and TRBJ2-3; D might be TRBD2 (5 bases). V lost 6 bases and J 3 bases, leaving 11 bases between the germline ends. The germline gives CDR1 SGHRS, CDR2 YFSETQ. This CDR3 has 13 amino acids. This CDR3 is CASTGSGTDTQYF. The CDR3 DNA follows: TGCGCCAGCACTGGGTCGGGGACAGATACGCAGTATTTT. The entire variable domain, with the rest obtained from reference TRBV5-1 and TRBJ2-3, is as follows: KAGVTQTPRYLIKTRGQQVTLSCSPISGHRSVSWYQQTPGQGLQFLFEYFSETQRNKGNFPGRFSGRQFSNSRSEMNVSTLELGDSALYLCASTGSGTDTQYFGPGTRLTVL.

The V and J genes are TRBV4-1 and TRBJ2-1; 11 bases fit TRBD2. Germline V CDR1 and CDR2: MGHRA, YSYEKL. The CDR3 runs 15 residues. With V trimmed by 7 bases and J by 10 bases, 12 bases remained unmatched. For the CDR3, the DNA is TGCGCCAGCACCCTTCTAGCGGGAGGACGAAGCGAGCAGTTCTTC. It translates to CASTLLAGGRSEQFF.

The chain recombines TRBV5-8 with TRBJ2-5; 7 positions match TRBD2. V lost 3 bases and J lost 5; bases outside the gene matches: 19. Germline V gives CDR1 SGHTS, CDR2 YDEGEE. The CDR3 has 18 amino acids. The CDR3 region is CASSSGGLNVGGAETQYF. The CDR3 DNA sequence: TGTGCCAGCAGCTCGGGCGGCCTCAATGTGGGAGGGGCGGAGACCCAGTACTTC. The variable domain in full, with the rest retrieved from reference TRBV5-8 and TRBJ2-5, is EAGVTQSPTHLIKTRGQQATLRCSPISGHTSVYWYQQALGLGLQFLLWYDEGEERNRGNFPPRFSGRQFPNYSSELNVNALELEDSALYLCASSSGGLNVGGAETQYFGPGTRLLVL.